The 3 T cell receptor beta chains reported below all come from one sample, sequenced in a study of T cell changes during pregnancy in multiple sclerosis. Libraries were prepared by immunoSEQ multiplex PCR; TCRdb keeps only in-frame clonotypes and omits some of them. The sample lists tens of thousands of clones, 90% occurring once. The input for sequencing was peripheral blood, taken in the first trimester of pregnancy. These receptors were taken from a female donor in good health, enrolled as a control in a pregnancy study.

This clone was counted only a few times. The rearrangement links TRBV6-1 to TRBJ2-7, with D perhaps TRBD1 (5 bases). The germline CDR1 and CDR2 sequences are MNHNS and SASEGT. Trimming removed 1 base from V and 3 bases from J, with 16 bases in between. The CDR3 spans 16 residues. This CDR3 reads CASSEDTVTVSYEQYF. CDR3 DNA: TGTGCCAGCAGTGAAGATACAGTGACAGTTAGCTACGAGCAGTACTTC.

The chain recombines TRBV7-9 with TRBJ1-2; 7 nucleotides line up with TRBD1. The CDR3 has 13 residues. Germline trimming cut 5 bases from V and 5 bases from J; bases unmatched to any gene: 5. Looked up from germline, CDR1 is SEHNR and CDR2 is FQNEAQ (reference sequence). The DNA of the CDR3 is TGTGCCAGCAGCCCTAGCAGGGGGTATGGCTACACCTTC. Translating it yields CASSPSRGYGYTF.

V is TRBV19 and J is TRBJ2-1; the match to TRBD2 covers 7 bases. After removal of 3 bases from V and 3 bases from J, the junction contained 5 bases not matched to a gene. This CDR3 region has 15 residues. CDR1 is LNHDA and CDR2 is SQIVND in the germline V gene (reference sequence). The CDR3, as DNA: TGTGCCAGTAGTATGCAGGCTAGCGGCTACAATGAGCAGTTCTTC. Amino acid sequence: CASSMQASGYNEQFF. The full variable domain, in which reference TRBV19 and TRBJ2-1 provide the parts outside the CDR3, is DGGITQSPKYLFRKEGQNVTLSCEQNLNHDAMYWYRQDPGQGLRLIYYSQIVNDFQKGDIAEGYSVSREKKESFPLTVTSAQKNPTAFYLCASSMQASGYNEQFFGPGTRLTVL.